The 8 T cell receptor beta chains presented below share a single source sample, sequenced in a study of cytomegalovirus exposure and HLA in healthy donors. PCR involved 60 Vbeta and 13 Jbeta primers. Using immunoSEQ multiplex PCR, the repertoire was profiled, and TCRdb retains in-frame clones only, with some absent. This sample yields around 100,000 clones, of which 60% to 80% are seen a single time; under 6.5% belongs to the top ten. The specimen sequenced was PBMCs. All receptors come from a man in his sixties in good health and CMV-seropositive.

The gene calls are TRBV9 and TRBJ2-5; 14 bases fit TRBD2. Germline CDR1 SGDLS, CDR2 YYNGEE. V trimming: 2 bases; J trimming: 2 bases; junction bases outside the gene matches: 5. CDR3 length equals 17 residues. The CDR3 spells CASSVQGLAGAQETQYF. CDR3 coding DNA: TGTGCCAGCAGCGTCCAGGGACTAGCGGGGGCTCAAGAGACCCAGTACTTC.

The V and J genes are TRBV5-1 and TRBJ2-1; D may be TRBD2 (7 bases). The germline V and J ends were trimmed by 0 bases and 8 bases, with 15 bases remaining between them. Germline V gene sequence: CDR1 SGHRS, CDR2 YFSETQ. This CDR3 contains 15 residues. The CDR3 loop reads CASSLAARGRDEQFF. In DNA, the CDR3 is TGCGCCAGCAGCTTGGCCGCGCGGGGGCGGGATGAGCAGTTCTTC.

The chain is built from TRBV7-9 and TRBJ1-2; D is uncertain. The germline V gene encodes CDR1 SEHNR and CDR2 FQNEAQ (reference sequence). The CDR3 contains 14 residues. The V gene lost 5 bases and the J gene lost 1 base, with 11 bases spanning the gap. CDR3 in amino acids: CASSPEGSNYGYTF. CDR3 sequence (DNA): TGTGCCAGCAGCCCAGAGGGCAGTAACTATGGCTACACCTTC. Complete variable domain (other parts from reference TRBV7-9 and TRBJ1-2): DTGVSQNPRHKITKRGQNVTFRCDPISEHNRLYWYRQTLGQGPEFLTYFQNEAQLEKSRLLSDRFSAERPKGSFSTLEIQRTEQGDSAMYLCASSPEGSNYGYTFGSGTRLTVV.

The table lists this clone with a few counts. V is TRBV28 and J is TRBJ1-2; TRBD1 agrees at 11 bases. The J segment lost 3 bases and the V segment lost 6 bases, leaving 9 bases of the junction unmatched. The CDR3 sequence is 16 residues long. The germline V gene has CDR1 MDHEN and CDR2 SYDVKM. The CDR3 DNA sequence: TGTGCCAGCAGCACCGCCCCGGGACAGGGGGACTATGGCTACACCTTC. Translated: CASSTAPGQGDYGYTF.

This chain links TRBV2 with TRBJ2-5, with 9 bases that match TRBD2. Germline CDR1 SNHLY, CDR2 FYNNEI. The junction had 3 bases not matched to a gene; V was cut back by 6 bases and J by 4 bases. The length of the CDR3 is 13 residues. CDR3 region: CASRGLATETQYF. CDR3 in DNA: TGTGCCAGCAGGGGACTAGCCACAGAGACCCAGTACTTC.

The chain employs TRBV10-2 and TRBJ2-7, with D tentatively TRBD2 (5 bases). Germline V gives CDR1 WSHSY, CDR2 SAAADI. The CDR3 has 13 residues. Trimming left V 5 bases short and J 2 bases short, with 10 bases between. CDR3 nucleotide sequence: TGCGCCAGCAGTAACAGCGGCCCCTACGAGCAGTACTTC. Residues: CASSNSGPYEQYF.

This sequence joins TRBV28 and TRBJ1-5; D gene ambiguous. Germline CDR1 MDHEN, CDR2 SYDVKM. The length of the CDR3 is 16 residues. V lost 6 bases to trimming and J lost 1 base, with 16 bases between them. The CDR3 is CASSLEGPGSNQPQHF. CDR3 bases: TGTGCCAGCAGCCTGGAAGGACCGGGGAGCAATCAGCCCCAGCATTTT.

This clone was recorded a few times. Distinct nucleotide sequences in the sample also encode this CDR3. The chain combines TRBV5-1 with TRBJ2-5; TRBD1 matches 7 bases. The germline CDR1 and CDR2 sequences are SGHRS and YFSETQ. Trimming at V came to 0 bases and at J to 2 bases, leaving 4 bases not matched to a gene. The CDR3 has 15 residues. CDR3 sequence: CASSLGRTGQETQYF. The CDR3 DNA is TGCGCCAGCAGCTTGGGAAGGACAGGACAAGAGACCCAGTACTTC.